A selection of T cell receptor beta chains follows, all from one sample in a study of T cells after yellow fever vaccination. One entry per CDR3 protein, called by TCRdb with MiXCR from the 5' RACE reads. The sample lists 500,000 to 650,000 distinct CDR3 sequences, 17% occurring once. This material consisted of PBMCs, taken about 5 days after the first yellow fever vaccination. The receptors stem from a man between 18 and 29 years old who received the YFV17D yellow fever vaccine. Both conserved end residues are part of each CDR3. Each record gives: clone size, V gene, J gene, D gene, CDR3 protein, CDR3 DNA. D genes are given only for firm matches. Expanded clones are given a class, and other clones once, few, many or no size at all.

few,TRBV7-9,TRBJ1-1,NA,CASSVTGTATEAFF,TGTGCCAGCAGCGTTACAGGGACGGCCACTGAAGCTTTCTTT
NA,TRBV12-3/TRBV12-4,TRBJ2-5,TRBD2,CASSLRAGGRETQYF,TGTGCCAGCAGTTTACGAGCGGGGGGCAGGGAGACCCAGTACTTC
NA,TRBV12-3/TRBV12-4,TRBJ1-2,NA,CASSSGAYGYTF,TGTGCCAGCAGTTCAGGAGCCTATGGCTACACCTTC
NA,TRBV24-1,TRBJ2-5,NA,CATNRETQYF,TGTGCCACCAATAGGGAGACCCAGTACTTC
few,TRBV30,TRBJ1-2,TRBD1,CAFRGNGYTF,TGTGCCTTCAGGGGGAATGGCTACACCTTC
NA,TRBV4-3,TRBJ2-3,NA,CASERRGTDTQYF,TGCGCCAGCGAACGTAGGGGAACAGATACGCAGTATTTT
NA,TRBV28,TRBJ1-5,NA,CASSPSGGNQPQHF,TGTGCCAGCAGCCCCTCGGGGGGCAATCAGCCCCAGCATTTT
NA,TRBV12-3/TRBV12-4,TRBJ2-2,NA,CASSWGRYTGELFF,TGTGCCAGCAGTTGGGGCAGATACACCGGGGAGCTGTTTTTT
NA,TRBV29-1,TRBJ1-6,TRBD1,CSVSSGQGSSPLHF,TGCAGCGTTTCCTCGGGACAGGGCAGTTCACCCCTCCACTTT
NA,TRBV6-2/TRBV6-3,TRBJ2-2,NA,CASSYSPSNTGELFF,TGTGCCAGCAGTTACTCTCCCTCGAACACCGGGGAGCTGTTTTTT
NA,TRBV5-4,TRBJ1-6,NA,CASSSDRLRGPLHF,TGTGCCAGCAGCTCGGACCGTTTACGGGGTCCCCTCCACTTT
NA,TRBV29-1,TRBJ2-5,TRBD2,CSGIYAGGQETQYF,TGCAGCGGAATATACGCGGGGGGGCAAGAGACCCAGTACTTC
NA,TRBV28,TRBJ2-5,TRBD2,CASSLTRRGRETQYF,TGTGCCAGCAGTTTAACTCGGCGGGGGAGGGAGACCCAGTACTTC
few,TRBV7-2,TRBJ1-2,NA,CASSGWGHYGYTF,TGTGCCAGCAGTGGTTGGGGGCACTATGGCTACACCTTC
few,TRBV6-2/TRBV6-3,TRBJ1-1,NA,CASTPRPVGTEAFF,TGTGCCAGCACCCCCCGACCTGTGGGCACTGAAGCTTTCTTT
many,TRBV7-9,TRBJ2-3,NA,CASSPPTSTDTQYF,TGTGCCAGCAGCCCTCCGACGAGCACAGATACGCAGTATTTT
NA,TRBV10-3,TRBJ1-6,NA,CAIRIPEQAYNSPLHF,TGTGCCATCAGGATTCCGGAACAGGCCTATAATTCACCCCTCCACTTT
few,TRBV10-3,TRBJ2-2,NA,CAISHYEVDTGELFF,TGTGCCATCAGTCATTACGAGGTCGACACCGGGGAGCTGTTTTTT
few,TRBV10-3,TRBJ2-2,TRBD1,CAIRPAPGQGEPTAGELFF,TGTGCCATCAGACCAGCGCCGGGACAGGGTGAACCCACCGCCGGGGAGCTGTTTTTT
many,TRBV11-2,TRBJ2-2,NA,CASSLRLDNTGELFF,TGTGCCAGCAGCCTTAGACTGGACAACACCGGGGAGCTGTTTTTT
few,TRBV5-4,TRBJ2-3,NA,CASSKGGDEGRDTQYF,TGTGCCAGCAGCAAAGGAGGGGACGAGGGACGGGATACGCAGTATTTT
NA,TRBV10-3,TRBJ1-1,NA,CAISATGNTEAFF,TGTGCCATCAGCGCCACAGGGAACACTGAAGCTTTCTTT
few,TRBV4-1,TRBJ2-3,TRBD2,CASSQYPRVAGGPKEDTQYF,TGCGCCAGCAGCCAATACCCCCGGGTAGCGGGGGGCCCGAAAGAAGATACGCAGTATTTT
many,TRBV7-2,TRBJ2-7,NA,CASSLDRSYEQYF,TGTGCCAGCAGCTTAGACCGCTCCTACGAGCAGTACTTC
many,TRBV5-4,TRBJ2-1,TRBD2,CASRRTSGINNEQFF,TGTGCCAGCAGGCGGACTAGCGGAATAAACAATGAGCAGTTCTTC
NA,TRBV6-2/TRBV6-3,TRBJ2-1,TRBD2,CASSYLAGGLYNEQFF,TGTGCCAGCAGTTATTTAGCGGGAGGGCTCTACAATGAGCAGTTCTTC
once,TRBV7-2,TRBJ1-5,NA,CASRVGQGIIQPQHF,TGTGCCAGCAGAGTAGGTCAGGGGATTATTCAGCCCCAGCATTTT
few,TRBV7-2,TRBJ1-2,NA,CASSSGQTNYGYTF,TGTGCCAGCAGCTCCGGCCAGACTAACTATGGCTACACCTTC
few,TRBV12-3/TRBV12-4,TRBJ2-2,TRBD2,CASSTGTRPYRELFF,TGTGCCAGCAGCACAGGGACTAGACCCTATCGGGAGCTGTTTTTT
NA,TRBV12-3/TRBV12-4,TRBJ1-6,TRBD1,CASSLGQGDAPLHF,TGTGCCAGCAGTTTAGGACAGGGAGATGCACCCCTCCACTTT
few,TRBV7-2,TRBJ2-3,NA,CASSLFARATDTQYF,TGTGCCAGCAGCTTATTCGCCAGGGCCACAGATACGCAGTATTTT
NA,TRBV10-3,TRBJ2-7,NA,CAISDPQTPYEQYF,TGTGCCATCAGTGATCCGCAGACCCCCTACGAGCAGTACTTC
NA,TRBV5-5,TRBJ2-7,TRBD2,CASSLGLARSYEQYF,TGTGCCAGCAGCTTAGGACTAGCGAGATCCTACGAGCAGTACTTC
few,TRBV3-1,TRBJ2-3,TRBD2,CASSHPEVQRGRDTQYF,TGTGCCAGCAGCCACCCAGAGGTCCAGCGGGGGAGGGATACGCAGTATTTT
NA,TRBV4-3,TRBJ1-2,NA,CASSPTGGRSNYGYTF,TGCGCCAGCAGCCCTACCGGAGGACGCTCTAACTATGGCTACACCTTC
many,TRBV7-2,TRBJ1-6,NA,CASVTSGRPGASPLHF,TGTGCCAGCGTCACCAGTGGGAGGCCAGGGGCCTCACCCCTCCACTTT
few,TRBV10-3,TRBJ2-1,TRBD2,CAIKMAGGNEQFF,TGTGCCATCAAAATGGCGGGGGGCAATGAGCAGTTCTTC
few,TRBV28,TRBJ2-4,NA,CASGWEWDIQYF,TGTGCCAGCGGTTGGGAATGGGACATTCAGTACTTC
NA,TRBV5-1,TRBJ1-6,TRBD1,CASSPSGQGRSPLHF,TGCGCCAGCAGCCCGTCGGGACAGGGACGTTCACCCCTCCACTTT
NA,TRBV6-4,TRBJ2-1,TRBD2,CASSDSLLLAGAYNEQFF,TGTGCCAGCAGTGACTCACTGCTACTAGCGGGGGCCTACAATGAGCAGTTCTTC
NA,TRBV25-1,TRBJ1-1,NA,CASSVMGREAFF,TGTGCCAGCAGTGTGATGGGCAGGGAAGCTTTCTTT
NA,TRBV15,TRBJ1-3,NA,CATSREGPGNTIYF,TGTGCCACCAGCAGAGAGGGACCTGGAAACACCATATATTTT
NA,TRBV15,TRBJ2-3,TRBD2,CATSRAREGTQYF,TGTGCCACCAGCAGAGCGAGGGAGGGTACGCAGTATTTT
few,TRBV5-1,TRBJ1-2,NA,CASASSNYGYTF,TGCGCCAGCGCCAGTTCTAACTATGGCTACACCTTC
NA,TRBV7-3,TRBJ2-1,NA,CASSRGAGTYNEQFF,TGTGCCAGCAGCAGAGGAGCGGGTACCTACAATGAGCAGTTCTTC
NA,TRBV10-3,TRBJ2-1,TRBD2,CATSGADEQFF,TGTGCCACTAGCGGGGCGGATGAGCAGTTCTTC
few,TRBV19,TRBJ1-1,NA,CASSIGGSAEAFF,TGTGCCAGTAGTATAGGTGGTTCCGCTGAAGCTTTCTTT